The 21 T cell receptor beta chains below come from one sample, sequenced in a study of T cells after yellow fever vaccination. TCRdb independently ran MiXCR on the 5' RACE reads; one entry per CDR3 protein. Of some 560,000 distinct CDR3 sequences in the sample, around 21% were seen once. The material was PBMCs, obtained 15 days after the yellow fever booster vaccination. The origin of the receptors is a man younger than 45 who received the YFV17D yellow fever vaccine.

The chain links TRBV6-5 to TRBJ2-7; 9 bases agree with TRBD2. The trim removed 4 bases at V and 6 bases at J, leaving 10 bases unmatched. The CDR3 is made up of 15 amino acids. CDR1 and CDR2 (germline): MNHEY, SVGAGI. In DNA, the CDR3 is TGTGCCAGCAGTTTAATAGCGGGAGTAGGTCGCGAGCAGTACTTC. Its protein product is CASSLIAGVGREQYF.

The table lists this clonotype with a few counts. Here the CDR3 reads CASSFGQGARYGYTF. For the CDR3, the DNA is TGTGCCAGCAGTTTCGGACAGGGGGCGCGATATGGCTACACCTTC. The chain couples TRBV12-3 or TRBV12-4 to TRBJ1-2; 11 bases map to TRBD1. The CDR3 spans 15 residues. V lost 3 bases and J lost 5; bases outside the gene matches: 5.

This clonotype turned up a few times. This chain connects TRBV5-1 to TRBJ1-2; D uncertain. V lost 2 bases, J lost 8 bases, and 13 bases lay in between. This CDR3 has 13 residues. Germline CDR1 is SGHRS and CDR2 is YFSETQ. As DNA, the CDR3 is TGCGCCAGCAGCTTCGGAGGCTCCGAGGGCTACACCTTC. It is translated as CASSFGGSEGYTF.

This clonotype turned up a few times. This chain uses TRBV30 with TRBJ2-1; 8 bases agree with TRBD2. This CDR3 comprises 13 residues. Per the germline V gene, CDR1 is GTSNPN and CDR2 is SVGIG (reference sequence). The J segment lost 7 bases and the V segment lost 2 bases, leaving 4 bases of the junction unmatched. CDR3 coding DNA: TGTGCCTGGAGTAGCGGGAGTGAAAATGAGCAGTTCTTC. The encoded protein is CAWSSGSENEQFF.

This clonotype was picked up many times. The V gene is TRBV20-1, the J gene TRBJ2-5; either TRBD1 or TRBD2 may fit D (5 bases each). Germline CDR1 DFQATT, CDR2 SNEGSKA (reference sequence). V was clipped by 4 bases and J by 2 bases, with 14 bases between them. This CDR3 is built from 14 residues. The CDR3 DNA reads as TGCAGTGCTAAAGGGACGGCCCGACAAGAGACCCAGTACTTC. Encoded protein: CSAKGTARQETQYF.

The CDR3 coding sequence is TGTGCCAGCAAGGCGGGGGGTAGCGGGATCCCCGCCATCTACGAGCAGTACTTC. The encoded protein is CASKAGGSGIPAIYEQYF. The rearrangement joins TRBV21-1 to TRBJ2-7; the table's TRBD2 call for D was not verified on the DNA. TRBV21-1 is a known pseudogene. The CDR3 totals 18 residues.

The chain links TRBV6-2 or TRBV6-3 to TRBJ2-7, with 13 nucleotides matching TRBD2. The CDR3 has 16 residues. Unmatched junction bases numbered 4, after V lost 5 bases and J lost 0 bases. Germline V gene sequence: CDR1 MNHEY, CDR2 SVGEGT. The CDR3 sequence is CASSPRTSGSSYEQYF. CDR3 DNA sequence: TGTGCCAGCAGTCCCCGGACTAGCGGGAGCTCCTACGAGCAGTACTTC.

The V call is TRBV6-1, the J call TRBJ1-5, with D possibly TRBD1 on 6 matching bases. Germline V lookup: CDR1 MNHNS, CDR2 SASEGT. V was trimmed by 5 bases and J by 6 bases, leaving 14 bases between them. The CDR3 contains 14 residues. Here the CDR3 DNA reads TGTGCCAGCAGTCAACAACAGGGTCGTCAGCCCCAGCATTTT. Protein product: CASSQQQGRQPQHF.

The rearrangement links TRBV20-1 to TRBJ2-1; TRBD2 might be the D (6 bases). The CDR3 spans 14 residues. Trimming took 3 bases from V and 6 from J, leaving 15 bases between them. From germline, CDR1 is DFQATT and CDR2 SNEGSKA (reference sequence). The CDR3 loop is CSASRDSVVNEQFF. DNA of the CDR3: TGCAGTGCTAGCCGGGACTCGGTTGTCAATGAGCAGTTCTTC.

The chain employs TRBV7-2 and TRBJ2-7; tentative D call: TRBD2 (6 bases). The CDR3 covers 14 residues. Germline assignment: CDR1 SGHTA and CDR2 FQGNSA. Deletions cut 6 bases from V and 7 bases from J, with 19 bases between. Written as DNA, the CDR3 is TGTGCCAGCAGTCCCTGGGACTCCCTTAGGGAGCAGTACTTC. It specifies CASSPWDSLREQYF.

The gene calls are TRBV9 and TRBJ2-2, with D tentatively TRBD1 or TRBD2 (5 bases each). The CDR3 has 16 amino acids. Trimming removed 0 bases at V and 1 base at J, with 10 bases between. Germline V lookup: CDR1 SGDLS, CDR2 YYNGEE. DNA for the CDR3: TGTGCCAGCAGCGTAGCTGGGGGTTTGAACACCGGGGAGCTGTTTTTT. This encodes CASSVAGGLNTGELFF.

This clonotype was detected a few times. V gene TRBV11-2 combines with J gene TRBJ2-2, with no clear D. V dropped 7 bases and J dropped 4 bases, with 10 bases sitting between them. CDR1 is SGHAT, CDR2 FQNNGV, per germline. This CDR3 comprises 13 residues. The CDR3 is CASNPWGTGELFF. The CDR3 bases are TGTGCCAGCAACCCCTGGGGCACCGGGGAGCTGTTTTTT. The full variable domain, in which reference TRBV11-2 and TRBJ2-2 provide the parts outside the CDR3, is EAGVAQSPRYKIIEKRQSVAFWCNPISGHATLYWYQQILGQGPKLLIQFQNNGVVDDSQLPKDRFSAERLKGVDSTLKIQPAKLEDSAVYLCASNPWGTGELFFGEGSRLTVL.

The rearrangement links TRBV18 to TRBJ2-3; TRBD2 aligns across 9 bases. The trim removed 0 bases at V and 4 bases at J, leaving 5 bases unmatched. CDR3 length: 16 amino acids. CDR1 KGHSH and CDR2 LQKENI come from the germline V gene. For the CDR3, the DNA is TGTGCCAGCTCACCACCGGCGGGAGGGCCGGCAGATACGCAGTATTTT. This gives the protein CASSPPAGGPADTQYF.

This clonotype was observed a handful of times. V and J are TRBV11-2 and TRBJ2-7; 8 bases match TRBD2. V was pared by 2 bases and J by 2 bases, with 5 bases of the junction left unmatched. The germline CDR1 and CDR2 sequences are SGHAT and FQNNGV. The length of the CDR3 is 15 residues. CDR3 nucleotide sequence: TGTGCCAGCAGCTTAATCGGGAGGGCGCCCTACGAGCAGTACTTC. Translation gives CASSLIGRAPYEQYF. The variable domain in full, completed from reference TRBV11-2 and TRBJ2-7, reads EAGVAQSPRYKIIEKRQSVAFWCNPISGHATLYWYQQILGQGPKLLIQFQNNGVVDDSQLPKDRFSAERLKGVDSTLKIQPAKLEDSAVYLCASSLIGRAPYEQYFGPGTRLTVT.

This chain connects TRBV20-1 to TRBJ2-5; 9 bases agree with TRBD2. The length of the CDR3 is 15 residues. Germline values: CDR1 DFQATT, CDR2 SNEGSKA (reference sequence). The ends lost 3 bases at V and 4 bases at J; junction bases unmatched: 9. CDR3 amino acids: CSASVSSGELETQYF. DNA of the CDR3: TGCAGTGCTAGTGTTTCTAGCGGGGAGCTAGAGACCCAGTACTTC.

This clonotype was seen a handful of times. The chain joins TRBV7-2 to TRBJ2-1; 10 bases map to TRBD2. This CDR3 has 17 residues. CDR1 is SGHTA, CDR2 FQGNSA, per germline. With 1 base clipped from V and 3 bases from J, the junction kept 6 bases outside the gene matches. Here the CDR3 reads CASSLGVEREGYNEQFF. The CDR3 nucleotides are TGTGCCAGCAGCTTAGGAGTCGAGCGGGAGGGCTACAATGAGCAGTTCTTC.

This clonotype turned up a few times. The rearrangement links TRBV3-1 to TRBJ2-2; TRBD2 matches at 8 bases. This CDR3 comprises 17 residues. Germline CDR1 and CDR2: LGHDT and YNNKEL (reference sequence). After removal of 4 bases from V and 6 bases from J, the junction contained 13 bases not matched to a gene. The CDR3 DNA reads TGTGCCAGCAGCCTTAGGACTATCGTCGGGAGGGCCGGGGAGCTGTTTTTT. Protein sequence: CASSLRTIVGRAGELFF.

The chain uses TRBV20-1 and TRBJ2-1; TRBD2 matches at 10 bases. V shed 0 bases and J 5 bases; nucleotides not matched to a gene: 4. The germline V gene has CDR1 DFQATT and CDR2 SNEGSKA (reference sequence). The CDR3 sequence is 15 residues long. The CDR3 nucleotides are TGCAGTGCTAGAGAACTAGCGGGAACCGACAATGAGCAGTTCTTC. This sequence encodes CSARELAGTDNEQFF.

This clonotype was counted between two and nine times. The J gene is TRBJ2-1, the V gene TRBV14; 9 positions match TRBD1. The CDR3 runs 17 residues. With 1 base clipped from V and 6 bases from J, the junction kept 10 bases outside the gene matches. Germline CDR1 is SGHDN and CDR2 is FVKESK. In nucleotides, the CDR3 is TGTGCCAGCAGCCAAGCCTTAATGGGACAGGGACTCAATGAGCAGTTCTTC. Protein: CASSQALMGQGLNEQFF.

The V call is TRBV30, the J call TRBJ2-1, with D unresolved. CDR1 is GTSNPN and CDR2 is SVGIG in the germline V gene (reference sequence). Between the trimmed V and J ends, which lost 0 bases and 7 bases, there was a span of 7 bases. The CDR3 loop spans 12 amino acids. CDR3 residues: CAWSVYRNEQFF. CDR3 nucleotides: TGTGCCTGGAGTGTATATAGGAATGAGCAGTTCTTC.

This clonotype was seen a handful of times. This chain joins TRBV5-1 and TRBJ1-5; 7 positions agree with TRBD1. CDR3 length: 15 amino acids. V gave up 2 bases and J gave up 4 bases; unmatched junction bases: 6. CDR1 is SGHRS and CDR2 is YFSETQ in the germline V gene. The CDR3 sequence: CASSFDGQVNQPQHF. DNA of the CDR3: TGCGCCAGCAGCTTTGATGGACAGGTTAATCAGCCCCAGCATTTT. The full variable domain, with the rest looked up from reference TRBV5-1 and TRBJ1-5, is KAGVTQTPRYLIKTRGQQVTLSCSPISGHRSVSWYQQTPGQGLQFLFEYFSETQRNKGNFPGRFSGRQFSNSRSEMNVSTLELGDSALYLCASSFDGQVNQPQHFGDGTRLSIL.